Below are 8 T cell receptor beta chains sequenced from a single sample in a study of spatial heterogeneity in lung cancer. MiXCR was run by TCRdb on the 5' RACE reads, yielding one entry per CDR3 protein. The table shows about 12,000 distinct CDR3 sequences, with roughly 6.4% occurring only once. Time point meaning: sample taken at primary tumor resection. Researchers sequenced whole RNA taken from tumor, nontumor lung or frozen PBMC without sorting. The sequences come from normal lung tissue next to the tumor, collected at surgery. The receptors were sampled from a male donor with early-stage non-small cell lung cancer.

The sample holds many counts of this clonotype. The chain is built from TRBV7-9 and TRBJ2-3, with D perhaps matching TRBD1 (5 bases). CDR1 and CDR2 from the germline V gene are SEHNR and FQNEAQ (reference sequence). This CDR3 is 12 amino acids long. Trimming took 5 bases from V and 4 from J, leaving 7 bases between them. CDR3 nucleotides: TGTGCCAGCAGCCCACAGGCAGATACGCAGTATTTT. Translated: CASSPQADTQYF.

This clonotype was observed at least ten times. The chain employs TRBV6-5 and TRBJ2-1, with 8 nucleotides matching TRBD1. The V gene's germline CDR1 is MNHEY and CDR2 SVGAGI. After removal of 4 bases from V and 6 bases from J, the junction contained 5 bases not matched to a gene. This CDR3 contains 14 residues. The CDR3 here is CASSFDQGANEQFF. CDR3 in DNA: TGTGCCAGCAGTTTCGACCAGGGGGCCAATGAGCAGTTCTTC.

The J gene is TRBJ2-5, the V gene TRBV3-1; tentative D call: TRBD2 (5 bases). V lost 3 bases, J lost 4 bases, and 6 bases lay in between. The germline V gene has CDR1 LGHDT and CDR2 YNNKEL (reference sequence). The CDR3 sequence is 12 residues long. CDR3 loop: CASSHRGETQYF. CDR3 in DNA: TGTGCCAGCAGCCACCGGGGAGAGACCCAGTACTTC.

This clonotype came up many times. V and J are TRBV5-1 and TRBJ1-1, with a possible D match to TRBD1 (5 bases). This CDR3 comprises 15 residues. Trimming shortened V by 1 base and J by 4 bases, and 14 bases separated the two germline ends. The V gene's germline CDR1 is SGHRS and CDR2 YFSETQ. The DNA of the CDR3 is TGCGCCAGCAGCTTGATGGGACTTATAGGCACTGAAGCTTTCTTT. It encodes CASSLMGLIGTEAFF.

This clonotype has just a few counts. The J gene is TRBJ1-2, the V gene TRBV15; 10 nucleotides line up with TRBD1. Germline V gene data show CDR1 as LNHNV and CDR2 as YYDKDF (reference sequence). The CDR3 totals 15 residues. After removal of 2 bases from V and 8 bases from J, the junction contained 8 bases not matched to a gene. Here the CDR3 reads CATSRPGTGVGGYTF. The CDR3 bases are TGTGCCACCAGCAGACCTGGGACAGGGGTCGGCGGCTACACCTTC.

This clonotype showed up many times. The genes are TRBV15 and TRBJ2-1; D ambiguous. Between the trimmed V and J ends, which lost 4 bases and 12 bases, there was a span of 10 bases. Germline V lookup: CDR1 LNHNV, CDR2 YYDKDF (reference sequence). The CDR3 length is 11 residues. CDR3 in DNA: TGTGCCACCAGCACCGGCATAGGGCAGTTCTTC. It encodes CATSTGIGQFF.

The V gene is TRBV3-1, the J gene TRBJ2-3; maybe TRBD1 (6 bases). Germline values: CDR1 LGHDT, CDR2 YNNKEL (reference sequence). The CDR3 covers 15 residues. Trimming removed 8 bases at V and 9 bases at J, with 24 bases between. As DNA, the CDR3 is TGTGCCAGCCAGGGGACCGACAGAATCAGCTGGACGCAGTATTTT. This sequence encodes CASQGTDRISWTQYF.

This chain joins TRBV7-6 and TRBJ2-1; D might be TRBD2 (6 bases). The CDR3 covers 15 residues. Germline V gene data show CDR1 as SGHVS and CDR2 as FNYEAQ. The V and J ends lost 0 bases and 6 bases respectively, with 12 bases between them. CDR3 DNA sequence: TGTGCCAGCAGCTTAGCGCGGGGTAGCGGCAATGAGCAGTTCTTC. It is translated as CASSLARGSGNEQFF.